Following are 23 T cell receptor beta chains from one sample sequenced in a study of blood T cell repertoires in COVID-19. The repertoire was sequenced with immunoSEQ multiplex PCR; TCRdb's copy has only in-frame clones and lacks some. The sample shows 130,000 or so clones, 82% of them seen only once. Sequenced input: peripheral blood. The receptors come from a woman between 65 and 79 years old with acute or convalescent COVID-19.

This chain connects TRBV30 to TRBJ2-1, with a possible D match to TRBD1 (6 bases). V gave up 5 bases and J gave up 4 bases, with 12 bases separating them. The germline V gene has CDR1 GTSNPN and CDR2 SVGIG (reference sequence). CDR3 length equals 13 residues. CDR3 bases: TGTGCCTGGCGCCAGGACAGTTACAATGAGCAGTTCTTC. Translation: CAWRQDSYNEQFF.

This chain joins TRBV25-1 and TRBJ1-1, with 7 bases aligning to TRBD1. The CDR3 extends over 13 amino acids. CDR1 is MGHDK, CDR2 SYGVNS, per germline. Trimming removed 3 bases from V and 11 bases from J; junction bases left unmatched: 9. In DNA, the CDR3 is TGTGCCAGCAGTGATTCAACAGGGGCGCGGGCTTTCTTT. As protein: CASSDSTGARAFF. Variable domain in full (rest from reference TRBV25-1 and TRBJ1-1): EADIYQTPRYLVIGTGKKITLECSQTMGHDKMYWYQQDPGMELHLIHYSYGVNSTEKGDLSSESTVSRIRTEHFPLTLESARPSHTSQYLCASSDSTGARAFFGQGTRLTVV.

V and J are TRBV25-1 and TRBJ1-1, with a possible D match to TRBD1 (5 bases). Deletions cut 4 bases from V and 1 base from J, with 22 bases between. This CDR3 is 18 amino acids long. Germline lookup yields CDR1 MGHDK and CDR2 SYGVNS. The CDR3 loop reads CASSAFPGWGSGNTEAFF. The CDR3 DNA follows: TGTGCCAGCAGTGCCTTTCCAGGGTGGGGCAGTGGGAACACTGAAGCTTTCTTT.

The V gene is TRBV3-1 (or the pseudogene TRBV3-2), the J gene TRBJ1-1; 10 bases agree with TRBD1. CDR3 length: 14 amino acids. Germline CDR1 reads LGHDT; CDR2 reads YNNKEL (reference sequence). With V trimmed by 4 bases and J by 3 bases, 2 bases remained unmatched. This chain's CDR3 is CASSLTGGHTEAFF. Here the CDR3 DNA reads TGTGCCAGCAGCCTGACAGGGGGCCACACTGAAGCTTTCTTT.

The V and J genes are TRBV18 and TRBJ2-7; D is perhaps TRBD2 (6 bases). In germline, CDR1 is KGHSH, CDR2 LQKENI. The CDR3 is 13 residues long. Trimming removed 3 bases from V and 2 bases from J, with 8 bases in between. This chain's CDR3 is CASSPPGAYEQYF. The CDR3 DNA reads TGTGCCAGCTCACCGCCGGGGGCCTACGAGCAGTACTTC.

The chain carries TRBV6-5 and TRBJ1-2; D might be TRBD1 (5 bases). Per germline, CDR1 MNHEY and CDR2 SVGAGI. The CDR3 contains 13 residues. Trimming took off 8 bases at V and 4 bases at J, with 14 bases between the two ends. The CDR3 coding sequence is TGTGCCAGCTTTGGGGGAGGTGCCTATGGCTACACCTTC. It codes for CASFGGGAYGYTF.

The genes are TRBV6-2 or TRBV6-3 and TRBJ1-6; perhaps TRBD1 as D (6 bases). The germline CDR1 and CDR2 sequences are MNHEY and SVGEGT. The V end was cut by 0 bases, the J end by 7 bases, with 13 bases between. This CDR3 has 16 residues. The CDR3 coding sequence is TGTGCCAGCAGTTACTCGATATCAGGGGTGAATTCACCCCTCCACTTT. It codes for CASSYSISGVNSPLHF.

This clone appeared once. The chain links TRBV30 to TRBJ1-2; possible D gene TRBD1, 5 bases. The V gene lost 1 base and the J gene lost 8 bases, with 14 bases spanning the gap. Germline lookup yields CDR1 GTSNPN and CDR2 SVGIG (reference sequence). This CDR3 has 13 residues. The CDR3 here is CAWSGGRVIGYTF. The CDR3 DNA is TGTGCCTGGAGTGGCGGCAGGGTTATAGGCTACACCTTC.

The chain links TRBV11-2 to TRBJ1-2, with TRBD1 identical over 8 bases. CDR3 length equals 17 residues. V lost 4 bases to trimming and J lost 6 bases; unmatched junction nucleotides: 16. Germline CDR1 reads SGHAT; CDR2 reads FQNNGV. CDR3 in amino acids: CASSSPRGQAASHGYTF. In nucleotides, the CDR3 is TGTGCCAGCAGCTCTCCAAGGGGACAGGCTGCTTCCCATGGCTACACCTTC.

The chain employs TRBV6-2 or TRBV6-3 and TRBJ1-1, with TRBD1 identical over 7 bases. This CDR3 has 12 amino acids. Germline V gene lookup returns CDR1 MNHEY and CDR2 SVGEGT. V lost 6 bases and J lost 11; bases outside the gene matches: 9. The CDR3: CASSRDRVSAFF. The CDR3 coding sequence is TGTGCCAGCAGCCGAGACAGGGTTTCCGCTTTCTTT.

This clone was counted only a few times. The CDR3 loop reads CASSLRANQPQHF. In DNA form, the CDR3 reads TGTGCCAGCAGCTTGAGGGCCAATCAGCCCCAGCATTTT. The J gene is TRBJ1-5, the V gene TRBV7-2; D remains ambiguous. V was pared by 3 bases and J by 3 bases, with 6 bases between. There are 13 residues in the CDR3. Germline V gene lookup returns CDR1 SGHTA and CDR2 FQGNSA.

The chain has TRBV12-3 or TRBV12-4 and TRBJ2-2; D gene uncertain. Deletions cut 5 bases from V and 6 bases from J, with 7 bases between. CDR3 length: 12 residues. As DNA, the CDR3 is TGTGCCAGCAGTGAGAGGTCCGGGGAGCTGTTTTTT. This sequence encodes CASSERSGELFF.

This clone was seen only a few times. The chain couples TRBV11-1 to TRBJ2-1; tentatively, D is TRBD2 (5 bases). V was clipped by 2 bases and J by 3 bases, with 8 bases between them. Germline loops: CDR1 SGHAT, CDR2 FQDESV (reference sequence). This CDR3 is 14 amino acids long. The CDR3 DNA is TGTGCCAGCAGCTTACCCGGGAACTACAATGAGCAGTTCTTC. Protein sequence: CASSLPGNYNEQFF.

This rearrangement joins TRBV5-1 to TRBJ1-2; 7 nucleotides align to TRBD1. Trimming removed 0 bases from V and 3 bases from J; junction bases left unmatched: 2. The germline V gene has CDR1 SGHRS and CDR2 YFSETQ. The CDR3 contains 14 residues. The CDR3 is CASSLGDRDYGYTF. As DNA, the CDR3 is TGCGCCAGCAGCTTGGGGGACAGAGACTATGGCTACACCTTC.

The chain joins TRBV15 to TRBJ1-1, with D possibly matching TRBD1 (5 bases). V was clipped by 5 bases and J by 5 bases, with 12 bases between them. Germline V lookup: CDR1 LNHNV, CDR2 YYDKDF (reference sequence). This CDR3 spans 13 amino acids. The CDR3 DNA is TGTGCCACCAGCCGGAGGGGTGCGACTGAAGCTTTCTTT. It translates to CATSRRGATEAFF.

V and J are TRBV30 and TRBJ1-2; D remains ambiguous. Trimming cost V 2 bases and J 5 bases, with 12 bases left between them. Germline CDR1 is GTSNPN and CDR2 is SVGIG (reference sequence). This CDR3 has 13 residues. In DNA, the CDR3 is TGTGCCTGGAGTATGGTGGAGGGTTATGGCTACACCTTC. This sequence encodes CAWSMVEGYGYTF.

V gene TRBV7-2 combines with J gene TRBJ1-1, with D possibly matching TRBD1 (6 bases). Germline V CDR1 and CDR2: SGHTA, FQGNSA. Trimming took off 2 bases at V and 1 base at J, with 11 bases between the two ends. The CDR3 length is 15 residues. As DNA, the CDR3 is TGTGCCAGCAGCTTAACAGGGAGCCCGAACACTGAAGCTTTCTTT. This codes for CASSLTGSPNTEAFF.

This sequence joins TRBV24-1 and TRBJ1-2; D uncertain. Trimming left V 4 bases short and J 6 bases short, with 8 bases between. Per germline, CDR1 KGHDR and CDR2 SFDVKD. CDR3 length equals 12 residues. The CDR3 bases are TGTGCCACCAGTGACCCGGTGGATGGCTACACCTTC. Its translation: CATSDPVDGYTF.

This chain links TRBV2 with TRBJ2-1, with a possible D match to TRBD2 (7 bases). The CDR3 runs to 16 residues. V was trimmed by 7 bases and J by 3 bases, leaving 19 bases between them. CDR1 SNHLY and CDR2 FYNNEI come from the germline V gene. CDR3 protein: CASTFDRGANYNEQFF. The CDR3 DNA is TGTGCCAGCACGTTTGATCGGGGGGCGAACTACAATGAGCAGTTCTTC.

This clone appeared once. The rearrangement joins TRBV29-1 to TRBJ2-2, with a possible D match to TRBD2 (5 bases). Trimming cost V 2 bases and J 6 bases, with 10 bases left between them. The CDR3 spans 13 residues. Germline CDR1 is SQVTM and CDR2 is ANQGSEA. The chain's CDR3 is CSVELTGSGELFF. CDR3 DNA sequence: TGCAGCGTTGAACTTACGGGGTCCGGGGAGCTGTTTTTT.

The chain has TRBV7-8 and TRBJ1-4, with 8 bases matching TRBD1. Losses at the gene ends were 8 bases for V and 4 bases for J; bases not matched to a gene: 9. Per germline, CDR1 SGHVS and CDR2 FQNEAQ. This CDR3 is 15 amino acids long. For the CDR3, the DNA is TGTGCCAGCTCCTGGGGGACAGGACTTAATGAAAAACTGTTTTTT. Encoded protein: CASSWGTGLNEKLFF.

The chain combines TRBV27 with TRBJ1-4; no clear D. Germline assignment: CDR1 MNHEY and CDR2 SMNVEV (reference sequence). The CDR3 is 16 amino acids. Trimming stripped 5 bases from V and 0 bases from J, with 13 bases between. The CDR3, as DNA: TGTGCCAGCAGTCGGACTGTACTTGCAACTAATGAAAAACTGTTTTTT. The encoded protein is CASSRTVLATNEKLFF.

This chain connects TRBV5-5 to TRBJ2-1; D is perhaps TRBD1 (5 bases). CDR1 is SGHKS, CDR2 YYEKEE, per germline (reference sequence). V dropped 0 bases and J dropped 8 bases, with 9 bases sitting between them. The CDR3 runs to 13 residues. CDR3 sequence reads: CASSLAQGYEQFF. In DNA form, the CDR3 reads TGTGCCAGCAGCTTGGCCCAGGGTTATGAGCAGTTCTTC.